This T cell receptor (beta chain) was identified in a study of control samples from healthy donors and cancer patients. Assay: immunoSEQ multiplex PCR; the TCRdb copy retains only in-frame clones and omits some. The table has roughly 90,000 clones, around 90% seen once. Germline lookup yields CDR1 LNHDA and CDR2 SQIVND (reference sequence). V was pared by 5 bases and J by 3 bases, with 13 bases between. This CDR3 region has 15 residues. About this clone itself: At the DNA level, this CDR3 is encoded by other sequences in the same sample as well.

The sample consisted of PBMCs. The clonotype originates from a woman aged 50 to 60 with colorectal cancer. This rearrangement joins TRBV19 to TRBJ2-2; D could derive from TRBD1 or TRBD2 (6 bases each). CDR3 nucleotides: TGTGCCAGTAGTGGAGGGGGGCGGGACACCGGGGAGCTGTTTTTT. It yields the protein CASSGGGRDTGELFF.